These T cell receptor beta chains were read from a single sample in a study of cytomegalovirus exposure and HLA in healthy donors. Repertoires were generated with immunoSEQ multiplex PCR, while TCRdb's copy carries only in-frame clones and drops some. The sample has under 300,000 clones, 72% seen once; the top ten hold 2% to 2.5%. Specimen: PBMCs. These receptor sequences come from a female donor in good health and CMV-seronegative. Each CDR3 is given without its conserved first and last residue. Fields, in order: J gene, V gene, CDR3 protein.

>TRBJ2-1|TRBV10-3
AISAGPQGNEQF
>TRBJ1-2|TRBV30
AWSPQGNYGYT
>TRBJ1-1|TRBV5-1
ASSLTRGTEAF
>.|TRBV5-1
ASSLVGTGGEQY
>TRBJ2-3|TRBV19
ASSIAGGTDTQY
>TRBJ2-4|TRBV7-9
ASSLDRGPPATKNIQY
>TRBJ2-1|TRBV7-3
ASSSGPSGVEQF
>TRBJ2-7|TRBV6-5
ASSPPSGRYEQY
>TRBJ2-3|TRBV5-6
ASSDPAGAFTDTQY
>TRBJ2-1|TRBV5-1
ASRPGSGSYNEQF
>TRBJ2-7|TRBV28
ATKGAPLREQY
>TRBJ1-2|TRBV9
ASNRADGYT
>TRBJ2-7|TRBV27
ASSLRTGPYEQY
>TRBJ1-1|TRBV7-6
ASSLVFSGSNTEAF
>TRBJ2-7|TRBV27
ASSLASAYEQY
>.|TRBV6-5
ASSYSRLAGHYEQY
>TRBJ1-2|TRBV7-9
ASSLAYRDRESGYT
>TRBJ2-3|TRBV7-2
ASSFRLNSRTDTQY
>TRBJ2-3|TRBV27
ASSPTSGRAADTQY
>TRBJ2-2|TRBV19
ASTTPGLAVIANTGELF
>TRBJ2-2|TRBV19
ASSPSGRAGELF
>TRBJ2-7|TRBV11-3
ASSRGSLSSYEQY
>TRBJ2-7|TRBV28
ASSLPQGSSYEQY
>TRBJ2-2|TRBV29-1
SVEGLAEGAGELF
>TRBJ2-7|TRBV19
ASSNPGQILYEQY
>TRBJ1-5|TRBV21-1
ASSKKSDRSGTGPRGQPQH
>TRBJ2-5|TRBV5-1
ASNSGRVQETQY
>TRBJ2-7|TRBV18
ASSPGQGAYEQY
>TRBJ2-7|TRBV6-6
ASSSSGISSYEQY
>TRBJ2-7|TRBV27
ASKAGFLRDEQY
>TRBJ1-2|TRBV30
AWSPAGTSTGYT
>TRBJ2-5|TRBV4-2
ASSQDHGAQETQY
>TRBJ2-1|TRBV28
ASSYSQGAITSPYEQF
>TRBJ2-1|TRBV14
ASSHIGNYYNEQF
>TRBJ2-1|TRBV2
ASSDSLGGPLGQF
>TRBJ1-3|TRBV7-9
SSSSLRDTIY
>TRBJ2-1|TRBV30
AWASGSSGRNEQF
>TRBJ1-3|TRBV7-9
ASRQSRSGNTIY
>TRBJ2-7|TRBV11-3
ASSWRAQTHYEQY
>TRBJ2-2|TRBV5-5
ASNAGQVNTGELF
>TRBJ1-1|TRBV5-1
ASSLPSLTEAF
>TRBJ2-5|TRBV19
ASSIRKLAGAVFRETQY
>TRBJ1-6|TRBV28
ASSATGNSPLH
>TRBJ2-7|TRBV6-5
ASSGPQGLAYEQY